This record concerns one T cell receptor beta chain sequence. As originally analysed: Reference gene primer amplification gave nucleated cell count estimates. The repertoire was sequenced with immunoSEQ multiplex PCR; TCRdb's copy has only in-frame clones and lacks some. V and J calls and clone size come straight from that table; D and trimming were deduced from the DNA. Here the sample spans around 200,000 clones, about nine tenths being singletons. The sample comes from a study of blood T cell repertoires in COVID-19. On the study more broadly: Samples taken during acute and convalescent COVID-19 were collected in the United States, Italy and Spain.

Trimming stripped 4 bases from V and 3 bases from J, with 11 bases between. This CDR3 contains 13 residues. In germline, CDR1 is SGHRS, CDR2 YFSETQ. The gene calls are TRBV5-1 and TRBJ2-7; D gene unclear. Sequencing was performed on PBMCs or T cells enriched from blood (not recorded which). This clonotype originated in a man aged 25-45 years who had recovered from COVID-19. This CDR3 reads CASSHRQSYEQYF. The DNA of the CDR3 is TGCGCCAGCAGCCATCGACAAAGCTACGAGCAGTACTTC.